One and the same sample provided the 8 T cell receptor beta chains below, sequenced in a study of cytotoxic CD8 clonotypes in ibrutinib-treated CLL (dated by TCRdb to the early 2020s). Library creation used the immunoSEQ multiplex PCR assay. TCRdb took over this immuneACCESS table, retaining in-frame rearrangements with V and J assigned. Such tables are incomplete; in checked studies, under half of the missing clones stem from an unresolved V gene, and the remainder is unexplained. In this sample the table shows 15,000 or so clones, roughly 64% of which occur a single time. The ten biggest clones cover roughly 40% of the sample. The sequencing used PBMCs, collected before ibrutinib treatment. These receptors all come from a human donor with chronic lymphocytic leukemia.

The chain joins TRBV19 to TRBJ1-6; possible D gene TRBD1, 6 bases. Germline values: CDR1 LNHDA, CDR2 SQIVND (reference sequence). The CDR3 length is 17 residues. Trimming cost V 5 bases and J 2 bases, with 16 bases left between them. As DNA, the CDR3 is TGTGCCAGTAGTCACCGGACAGAAGGCGCCTATAATTCACCCCTCCACTTT. Residues: CASSHRTEGAYNSPLHF.

J is TRBJ2-5 and V is TRBV10-2; D ambiguous. The germline V and J ends were trimmed by 6 bases and 7 bases, with 9 bases remaining between them. This CDR3 has 11 residues. Germline V gene sequence: CDR1 WSHSY, CDR2 SAAADI. The CDR3 DNA sequence: TGCGCCAGCAGCGAGGTTAGGACCCAGTACTTC. Its protein is CASSEVRTQYF.

A word on this clone: The sample contains more than one DNA sequence encoding this CDR3. The rearrangement links TRBV5-5 to TRBJ2-7, with D tentatively TRBD1 (5 bases). The V gene lost 4 bases and the J gene lost 4 bases, with 9 bases spanning the gap. The CDR3 has 12 residues. Germline CDR1 reads SGHKS; CDR2 reads YYEKEE (reference sequence). CDR3 amino acids: CASSTAGYEQYF. The CDR3 DNA reads as TGTGCCAGCAGCACAGCAGGGTACGAGCAGTACTTC.

This chain joins TRBV4-1 and TRBJ2-3; 8 positions agree with TRBD2. The CDR3 loop spans 15 amino acids. Germline values: CDR1 MGHRA, CDR2 YSYEKL. Trimming cost V 3 bases and J 2 bases; bases outside gene matches: 4. Here the CDR3 DNA reads TGCGCCAGCAGCCACCGGACTAGCCCCACAGATACGCAGTATTTT. Translating it yields CASSHRTSPTDTQYF.

The chain joins TRBV18 to TRBJ1-4; 7 bases line up with TRBD1. This CDR3 is 13 amino acids long. V gave up 3 bases and J gave up 7 bases; unmatched junction bases: 2. CDR1 KGHSH and CDR2 LQKENI come from the germline V gene. The CDR3 region is CASSPWDSEKLFF. The DNA for the CDR3 is TGTGCCAGCTCACCCTGGGACAGTGAAAAACTGTTTTTT.

The gene calls are TRBV6-5 and TRBJ1-2; TRBD1 might be the D (6 bases). The CDR3 is 12 residues long. In germline, CDR1 is MNHEY, CDR2 SVGAGI. V was pared by 6 bases and J by 5 bases, with 10 bases between. The CDR3 coding sequence is TGTGCCAGCAGACAGAGGGGGTATGGCTACACCTTC. This encodes CASRQRGYGYTF.

This clone was detected once. The chain links TRBV9 to TRBJ1-1; D gene uncertain. CDR3 length equals 12 residues. Looked up from germline, CDR1 is SGDLS and CDR2 is YYNGEE. Trimming removed 4 bases at V and 5 bases at J, with 9 bases between. DNA of the CDR3: TGTGCCAGCAGCATCCTAGAAACTGAAGCTTTCTTT. Its protein product is CASSILETEAFF.

This rearrangement joins TRBV27 to TRBJ2-5; the match to TRBD2 covers 11 bases. After removal of 1 base from V and 2 bases from J, the junction contained 9 bases not matched to a gene. Germline CDR1 is MNHEY and CDR2 is SMNVEV (reference sequence). The CDR3 consists of 18 residues. The CDR3 DNA follows: TGTGCCAGCAGTTTATACGGCCTAGCGGGGGGTCCACAAGAGACCCAGTACTTC. Its translation is CASSLYGLAGGPQETQYF.